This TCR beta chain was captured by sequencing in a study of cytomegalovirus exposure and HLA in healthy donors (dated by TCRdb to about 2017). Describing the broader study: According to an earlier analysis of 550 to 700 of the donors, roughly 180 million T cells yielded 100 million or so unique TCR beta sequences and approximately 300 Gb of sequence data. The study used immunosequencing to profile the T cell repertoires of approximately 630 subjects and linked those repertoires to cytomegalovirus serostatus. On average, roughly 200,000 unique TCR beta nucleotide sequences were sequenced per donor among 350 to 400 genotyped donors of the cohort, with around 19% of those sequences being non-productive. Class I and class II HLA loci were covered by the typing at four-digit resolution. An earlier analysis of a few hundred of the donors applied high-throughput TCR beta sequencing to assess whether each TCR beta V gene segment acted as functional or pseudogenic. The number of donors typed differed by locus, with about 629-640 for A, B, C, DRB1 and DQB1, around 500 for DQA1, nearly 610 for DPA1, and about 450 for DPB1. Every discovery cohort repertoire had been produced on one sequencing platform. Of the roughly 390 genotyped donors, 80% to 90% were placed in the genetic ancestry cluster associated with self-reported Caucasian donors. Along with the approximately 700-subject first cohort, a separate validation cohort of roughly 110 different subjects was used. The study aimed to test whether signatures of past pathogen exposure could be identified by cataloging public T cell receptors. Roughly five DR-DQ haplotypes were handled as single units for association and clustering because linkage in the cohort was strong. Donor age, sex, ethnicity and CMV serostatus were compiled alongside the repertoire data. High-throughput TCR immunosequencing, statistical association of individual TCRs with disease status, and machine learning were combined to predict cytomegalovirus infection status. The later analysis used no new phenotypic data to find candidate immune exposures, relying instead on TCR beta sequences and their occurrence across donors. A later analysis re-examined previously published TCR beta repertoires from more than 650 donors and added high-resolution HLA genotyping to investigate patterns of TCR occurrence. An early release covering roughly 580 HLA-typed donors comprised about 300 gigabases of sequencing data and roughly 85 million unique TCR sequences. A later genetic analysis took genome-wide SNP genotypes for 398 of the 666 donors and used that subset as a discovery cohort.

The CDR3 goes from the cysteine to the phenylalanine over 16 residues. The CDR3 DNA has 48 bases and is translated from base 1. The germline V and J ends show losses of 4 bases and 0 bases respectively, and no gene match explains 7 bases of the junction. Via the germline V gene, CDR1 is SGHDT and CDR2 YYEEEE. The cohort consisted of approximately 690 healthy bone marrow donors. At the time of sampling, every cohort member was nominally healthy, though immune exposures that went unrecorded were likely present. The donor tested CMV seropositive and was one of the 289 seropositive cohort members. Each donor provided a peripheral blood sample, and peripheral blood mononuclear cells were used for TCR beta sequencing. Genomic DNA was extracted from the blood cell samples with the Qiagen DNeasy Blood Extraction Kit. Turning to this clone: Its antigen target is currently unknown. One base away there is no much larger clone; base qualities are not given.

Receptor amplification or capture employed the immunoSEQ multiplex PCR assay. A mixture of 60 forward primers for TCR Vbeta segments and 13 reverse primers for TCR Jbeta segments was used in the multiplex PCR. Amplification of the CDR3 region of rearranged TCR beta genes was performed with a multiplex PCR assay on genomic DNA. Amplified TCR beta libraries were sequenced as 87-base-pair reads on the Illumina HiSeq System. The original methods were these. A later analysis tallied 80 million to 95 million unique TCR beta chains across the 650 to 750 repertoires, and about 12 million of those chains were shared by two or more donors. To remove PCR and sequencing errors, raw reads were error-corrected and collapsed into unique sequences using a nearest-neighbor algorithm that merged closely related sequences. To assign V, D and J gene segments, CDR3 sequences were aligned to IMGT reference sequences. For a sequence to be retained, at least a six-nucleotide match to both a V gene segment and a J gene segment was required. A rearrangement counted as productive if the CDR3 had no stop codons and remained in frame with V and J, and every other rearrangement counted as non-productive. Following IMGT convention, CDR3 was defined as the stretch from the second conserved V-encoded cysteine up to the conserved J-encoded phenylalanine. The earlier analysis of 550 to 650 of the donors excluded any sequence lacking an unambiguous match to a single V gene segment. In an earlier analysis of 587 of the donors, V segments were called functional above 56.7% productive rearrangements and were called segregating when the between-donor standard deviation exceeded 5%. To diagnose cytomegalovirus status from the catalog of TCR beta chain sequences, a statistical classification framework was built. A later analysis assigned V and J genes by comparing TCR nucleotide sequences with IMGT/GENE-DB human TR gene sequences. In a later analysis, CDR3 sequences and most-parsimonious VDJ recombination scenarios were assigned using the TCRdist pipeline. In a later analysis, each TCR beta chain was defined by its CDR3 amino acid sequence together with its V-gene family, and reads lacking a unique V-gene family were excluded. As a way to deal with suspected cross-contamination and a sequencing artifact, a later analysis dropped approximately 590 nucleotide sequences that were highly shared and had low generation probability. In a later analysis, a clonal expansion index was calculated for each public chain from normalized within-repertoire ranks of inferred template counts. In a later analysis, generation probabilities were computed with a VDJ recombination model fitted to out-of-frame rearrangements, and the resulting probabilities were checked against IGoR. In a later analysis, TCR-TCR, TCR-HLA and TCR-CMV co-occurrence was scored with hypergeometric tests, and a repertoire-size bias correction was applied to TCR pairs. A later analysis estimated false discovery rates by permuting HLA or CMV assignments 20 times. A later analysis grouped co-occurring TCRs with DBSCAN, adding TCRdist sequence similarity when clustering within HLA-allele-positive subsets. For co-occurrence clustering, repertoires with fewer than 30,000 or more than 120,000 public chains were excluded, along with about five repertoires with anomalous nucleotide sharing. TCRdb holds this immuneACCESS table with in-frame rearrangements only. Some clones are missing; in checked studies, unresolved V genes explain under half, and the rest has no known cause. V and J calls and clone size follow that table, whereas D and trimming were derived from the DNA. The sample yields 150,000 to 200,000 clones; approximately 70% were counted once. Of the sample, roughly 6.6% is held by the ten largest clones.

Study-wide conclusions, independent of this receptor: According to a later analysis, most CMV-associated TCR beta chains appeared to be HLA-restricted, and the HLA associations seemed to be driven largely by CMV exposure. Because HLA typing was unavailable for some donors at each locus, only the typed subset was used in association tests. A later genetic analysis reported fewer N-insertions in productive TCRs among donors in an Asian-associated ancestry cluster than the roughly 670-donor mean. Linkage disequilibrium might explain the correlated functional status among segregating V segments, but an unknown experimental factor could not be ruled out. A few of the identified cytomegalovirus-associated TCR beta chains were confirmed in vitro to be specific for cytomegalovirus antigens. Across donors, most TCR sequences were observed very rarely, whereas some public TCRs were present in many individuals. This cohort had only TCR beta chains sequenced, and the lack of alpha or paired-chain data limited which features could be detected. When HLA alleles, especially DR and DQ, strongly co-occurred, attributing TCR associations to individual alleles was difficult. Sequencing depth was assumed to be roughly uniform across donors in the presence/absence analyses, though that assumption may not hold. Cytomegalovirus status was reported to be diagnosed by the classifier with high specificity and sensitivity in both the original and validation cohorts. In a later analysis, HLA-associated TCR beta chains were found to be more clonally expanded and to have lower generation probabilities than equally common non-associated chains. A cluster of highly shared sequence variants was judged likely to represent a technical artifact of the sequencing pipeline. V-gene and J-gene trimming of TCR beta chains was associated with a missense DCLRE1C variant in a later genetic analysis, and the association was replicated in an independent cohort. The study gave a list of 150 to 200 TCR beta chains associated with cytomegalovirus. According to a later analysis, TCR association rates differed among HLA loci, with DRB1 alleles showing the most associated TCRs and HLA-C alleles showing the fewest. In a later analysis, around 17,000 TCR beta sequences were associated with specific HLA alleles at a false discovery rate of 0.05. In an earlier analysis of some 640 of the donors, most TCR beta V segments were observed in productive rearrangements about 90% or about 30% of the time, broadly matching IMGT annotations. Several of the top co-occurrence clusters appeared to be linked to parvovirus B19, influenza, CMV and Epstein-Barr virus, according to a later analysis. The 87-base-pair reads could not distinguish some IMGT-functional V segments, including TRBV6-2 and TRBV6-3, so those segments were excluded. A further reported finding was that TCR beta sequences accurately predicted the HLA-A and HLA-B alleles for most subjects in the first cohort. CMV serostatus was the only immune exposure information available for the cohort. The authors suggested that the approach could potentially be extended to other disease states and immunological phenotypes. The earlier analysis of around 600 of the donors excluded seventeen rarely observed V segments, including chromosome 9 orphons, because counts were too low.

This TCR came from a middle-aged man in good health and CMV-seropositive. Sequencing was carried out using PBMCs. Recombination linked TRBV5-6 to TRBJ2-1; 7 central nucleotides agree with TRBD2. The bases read TGTGCCAGCAGCGAGACCGGGGGGAGCTCCTACAATGAGCAGTTCTTC. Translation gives CASSETGGSSYNEQFF.